Following are 20 T cell receptor beta chains from one sample sequenced in a study of OX40 agonist ivuxolimab in advanced cancers. This table comes from immunoSEQ multiplex PCR, and its TCRdb copy is limited to in-frame clones, with some not included. The table lists more than 80,000 clones, just under 95% of them singletons. The starting material was CD4+ or CD8+ T cells sorted from blood, obtained in a trial of the OX40 agonist ivuxolimab. The origin of the receptors is an adult with an advanced solid tumor such as melanoma, head and neck, liver or kidney cancer.

The chain combines TRBV4-1 with TRBJ2-1; 11 bases match TRBD1. The CDR3 is 15 residues long. Germline V gives CDR1 MGHRA, CDR2 YSYEKL. The ends lost 4 bases at V and 4 bases at J; junction bases unmatched: 3. The CDR3 region has the DNA TGCGCCAGCAGCCGAGGACAGGGGGCATACAATGAGCAGTTCTTC. This codes for CASSRGQGAYNEQFF.

The rearrangement joins TRBV2 to TRBJ2-3; D is ambiguous. Trimming shortened V by 6 bases and J by 4 bases, and 5 bases separated the two germline ends. CDR3 length: 11 residues. CDR1 and CDR2 from the germline V gene are SNHLY and FYNNEI. As DNA, the CDR3 is TGTGCCAGCAGGGGCCCAGATACGCAGTATTTT. Translated: CASRGPDTQYF.

The chain combines TRBV9 with TRBJ2-2; D may correspond to TRBD1 or TRBD2 (5 bases each). The V gene's germline CDR1 is SGDLS and CDR2 YYNGEE. V gave up 4 bases and J gave up 9 bases, with 16 bases separating them. This CDR3 is 14 amino acids long. The CDR3 protein is CASSPRDLTRELFF. The CDR3 nucleotides are TGTGCCAGCAGCCCCAGGGACCTTACCCGGGAGCTGTTTTTT.

V usage is TRBV29-1 and J usage is TRBJ2-1, with 7 nucleotides matching TRBD2. CDR3 length equals 14 residues. Germline CDR1 SQVTM, CDR2 ANQGSEA. The junction had 7 bases not matched to a gene; V was cut back by 1 base and J by 7 bases. In nucleotides, the CDR3 is TGCAGCGTTGAAGGGGAGGGCCTCTTTAATGAGCAGTTCTTC. Protein: CSVEGEGLFNEQFF.

The V call is TRBV29-1, the J call TRBJ2-1; D gene ambiguous. Germline V CDR1 and CDR2: SQVTM, ANQGSEA. CDR3 length: 13 residues. Trimming stripped 4 bases from V and 9 bases from J, with 16 bases between. DNA for the CDR3: TGCAGCGTTGGACAAACCTTACCGGCTGAGCAGTTCTTC. Translation gives CSVGQTLPAEQFF.

The CDR3 spells CASSLVRATDTQYF. CDR3 nucleotide sequence: TGTGCCAGCAGTTTGGTAAGGGCCACAGATACGCAGTATTTT. The chain is built from TRBV6-5 and TRBJ2-3, with D uncertain. CDR1 is MNHEY and CDR2 is SVGAGI in the germline V gene. The germline V and J ends were trimmed by 4 bases and 2 bases, with 10 bases remaining between them. The CDR3 extends over 14 amino acids.

This CDR3 is CAISESLSSGNTIYF. CDR3 bases: TGTGCCATCAGTGAGTCCTTGAGCTCTGGAAACACCATATATTTT. This sequence joins TRBV10-3 and TRBJ1-3, with D unclear. CDR1 and CDR2 from the germline V gene are ENHRY and SYGVKD. The CDR3 totals 15 residues. V shed 0 bases and J shed 0 bases, with 6 bases lying between them.

This chain uses TRBV7-2 with TRBJ2-2; TRBD2 aligns across 12 bases. From germline, CDR1 is SGHTA and CDR2 FQGNSA. J gave up 5 bases and V 5 bases, and 9 bases lay outside the gene matches. The CDR3 spans 17 residues. CDR3 in DNA: TGTGCCAGCAGCCAGAGACTAGCGGGAGTGGGAACCGGGGAGCTGTTTTTT. It is translated as CASSQRLAGVGTGELFF.

The chain joins TRBV4-1 to TRBJ2-5, with no clear D. Germline CDR1 MGHRA, CDR2 YSYEKL. Trimming took off 0 bases at V and 5 bases at J, with 7 bases between the two ends. The CDR3 is made up of 13 amino acids. Here the CDR3 reads CASSQDYYETQYF. In DNA, the CDR3 is TGCGCCAGCAGCCAAGATTATTACGAGACCCAGTACTTC.

V and J are TRBV19 and TRBJ2-1; TRBD1 is a possible D gene (6 bases). The CDR3 length is 14 residues. Germline values: CDR1 LNHDA, CDR2 SQIVND (reference sequence). The V end was cut by 7 bases, the J end by 7 bases, with 17 bases between. Here the CDR3 reads CASNPGHSLNEQFF. The CDR3 region has the DNA TGTGCCAGTAACCCGGGACATTCTCTGAATGAGCAGTTCTTC.

The J gene is TRBJ1-6, the V gene TRBV15, with D unclear. Germline CDR1 is LNHNV and CDR2 is YYDKDF (reference sequence). V dropped 3 bases and J dropped 7 bases, with 4 bases sitting between them. The CDR3 consists of 12 residues. The CDR3 nucleotides are TGTGCCACCAGCAGGGAAAATTCACCCCTCCACTTT. Translated: CATSRENSPLHF.

This sequence joins TRBV30 and TRBJ1-3, with D tentatively TRBD1 (5 bases). V was clipped by 1 base and J by 3 bases, with 10 bases between them. The CDR3 is 14 residues long. Germline assignment: CDR1 GTSNPN and CDR2 SVGIG (reference sequence). The CDR3 region is CAWSGGQIGNTIYF. The CDR3 DNA is TGTGCCTGGAGTGGAGGACAAATTGGAAACACCATATATTTT.

V is TRBV6-1 and J is TRBJ2-3; D ambiguous. CDR3 length: 14 amino acids. Germline V gene data show CDR1 as MNHNS and CDR2 as SASEGT. The ends were cut back, 8 bases at V and 3 bases at J, with 15 bases in the middle. The CDR3 is CASGRTLGTDTQYF. The CDR3 DNA reads as TGTGCCAGCGGACGGACCCTCGGAACAGATACGCAGTATTTT.

The chain couples TRBV15 to TRBJ2-3; TRBD2 matches at 11 bases. In germline, CDR1 is LNHNV, CDR2 YYDKDF (reference sequence). V shed 0 bases, J shed 6 bases, and the junction held 8 bases outside the gene matches. This CDR3 spans 17 amino acids. The DNA of the CDR3 is TGTGCCACCAGCAGAGATTTGGTAGCGGGAGGGACCGATACGCAGTATTTT. Protein: CATSRDLVAGGTDTQYF. Using reference TRBV15 and TRBJ2-3 for the parts outside the CDR3, the full variable domain is DAMVIQNPRYQVTQFGKPVTLSCSQTLNHNVMYWYQQKSSQAPKLLFHYYDKDFNNEADTPDNFQSRRPNTSFCFLDIRSPGLGDTAMYLCATSRDLVAGGTDTQYFGPGTRLTVL.

The chain carries TRBV19 and TRBJ2-1; 10 bases fit TRBD1. Unmatched junction bases numbered 9, after V lost 4 bases and J lost 6 bases. The V gene's germline CDR1 is LNHDA and CDR2 SQIVND (reference sequence). The CDR3 runs to 16 residues. CDR3: CASSNRDRGLRNEQFF. The CDR3 DNA reads as TGTGCCAGTAGTAACCGGGACAGGGGCCTTCGCAATGAGCAGTTCTTC.

V gene TRBV5-8 combines with J gene TRBJ2-1, with TRBD2 matching over 10 bases. V trimming: 2 bases; J trimming: 2 bases; junction bases outside the gene matches: 1. CDR1 is SGHTS and CDR2 is YDEGEE in the germline V gene. The CDR3 has 15 amino acids. The DNA of the CDR3 is TGTGCCAGCAGCTTCGGGACTAGCGCCTACAATGAGCAGTTCTTC. As protein: CASSFGTSAYNEQFF.

This chain connects TRBV15 to TRBJ1-5, with D unresolved. With 5 bases removed from V and 3 bases from J, the gap between germline ends came to 14 bases. From germline, CDR1 is LNHNV and CDR2 YYDKDF (reference sequence). This CDR3 is built from 15 residues. CDR3 bases: TGTGCCACCAGCTTCCGGCTAGGGCCCAATCAGCCCCAGCATTTT. Its protein product is CATSFRLGPNQPQHF.

A single count supports this clone. This chain connects TRBV15 to TRBJ1-4; perhaps TRBD1 as D (5 bases). The CDR3 runs 16 residues. Germline CDR1 reads LNHNV; CDR2 reads YYDKDF (reference sequence). Trimming took 3 bases from V and 0 from J, leaving 11 bases between them. DNA for the CDR3: TGTGCCACCAGCAGTCTTGGGGCCGCAACTAATGAAAAACTGTTTTTT. It is translated as CATSSLGAATNEKLFF.

This chain connects TRBV28 to TRBJ1-6; the D gene is possibly TRBD1 (6 bases). Germline CDR1 and CDR2: MDHEN and SYDVKM. CDR3 length: 11 amino acids. The germline V and J ends were trimmed by 7 bases and 12 bases, with 10 bases remaining between them. CDR3 residues: CASMDRRPLHF. In DNA form, the CDR3 reads TGTGCCAGCATGGACAGACGACCCCTCCACTTT.

The chain uses TRBV28 and TRBJ2-1, with 12 bases lining up with TRBD2. With 6 bases clipped from V and 8 bases from J, the junction kept 8 bases outside the gene matches. In germline, CDR1 is MDHEN, CDR2 SYDVKM. This CDR3 has 15 amino acids. In DNA, the CDR3 is TGTGCCAGCAGGAAAAGGACTAGCGGGACCTATGAGCAGTTCTTC. This encodes CASRKRTSGTYEQFF.